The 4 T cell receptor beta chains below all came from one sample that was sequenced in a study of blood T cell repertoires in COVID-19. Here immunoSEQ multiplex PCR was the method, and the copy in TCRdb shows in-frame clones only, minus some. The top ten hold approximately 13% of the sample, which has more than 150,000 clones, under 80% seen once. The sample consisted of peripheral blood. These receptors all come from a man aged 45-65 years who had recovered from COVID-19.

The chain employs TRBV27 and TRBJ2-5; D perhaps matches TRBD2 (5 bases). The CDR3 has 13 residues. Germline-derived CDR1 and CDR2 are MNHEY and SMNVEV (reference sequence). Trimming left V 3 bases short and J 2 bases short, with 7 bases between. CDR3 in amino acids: CASSFGKQETQYF. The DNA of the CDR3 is TGTGCCAGCAGTTTCGGGAAACAAGAGACCCAGTACTTC.

The CDR3 nucleotides are TGTGCCAGCAGCCCATCAAAGCTCGGCACCGGGGAGCTGTTTTTT. Encoded protein: CASSPSKLGTGELFF. This chain joins TRBV7-8 and TRBJ2-2, with D unresolved. Germline CDR1 SGHVS, CDR2 FQNEAQ. The V end was cut by 5 bases, the J end by 4 bases, with 14 bases between. The CDR3 contains 15 residues.

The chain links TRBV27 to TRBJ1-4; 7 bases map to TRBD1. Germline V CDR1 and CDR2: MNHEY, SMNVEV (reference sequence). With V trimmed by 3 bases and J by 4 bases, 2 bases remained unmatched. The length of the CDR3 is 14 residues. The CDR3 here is CASSLTGLNEKLFF. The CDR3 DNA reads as TGTGCCAGCAGTTTGACAGGGCTTAATGAAAAACTGTTTTTT.

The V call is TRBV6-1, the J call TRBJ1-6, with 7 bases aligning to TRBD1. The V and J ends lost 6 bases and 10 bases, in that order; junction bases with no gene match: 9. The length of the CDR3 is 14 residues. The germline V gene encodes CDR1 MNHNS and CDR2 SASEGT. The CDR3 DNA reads TGTGCCAGCAGAGCTACAGGGGAAGAATCACCCCTCCACTTT. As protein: CASRATGEESPLHF.